This T cell receptor beta chain was captured in a study of regulatory T cells in long-lasting Graves disease. Findings and caveats of the study: The work looked only at peripheral blood and did not look at thyroid tissue. A limited number of samples was an acknowledged limitation.

As to time point: persistent/refractory GD, antithyroid drugs over 5 years with positive TRAb. TCR sequences were obtained from RNA taken from PBMCs. Patients hailed from an endocrinology department in Xi'an, China. In germline, CDR1 is LNHDA, CDR2 SQIVND (reference sequence). Trimming removed 3 bases from V and 1 base from J, with 12 bases in between. The CDR3 is made up of 15 amino acids. Arm-PCR with iRepertoire HTBI primers amplified the CDR3 regions for these TCR beta libraries. TCRdb re-derived calls from the multiplex PCR reads in MiXCR, one entry per CDR3 protein. Here the sample spans around 510,000 distinct CDR3 sequences, around 21% being singletons. This clonotype was counted at least ten times. The antigen is not known.

The TCR comes from a female donor with Graves disease. V is TRBV19 and J is TRBJ2-5, with D perhaps TRBD2 (5 bases). The specimen was peripheral blood mononuclear cells (PBMCs), collected when the disease was refractory, from a patient treated with antithyroid drugs. In DNA form, the CDR3 reads TGTGCCAGTAGTATTGTGGGAGACCTCCAAGAGACCCAGTACTTC. It encodes CASSIVGDLQETQYF.